This T cell receptor beta chain was retrieved from a study of a mutant IDH1 vaccine in newly diagnosed glioma. On this clone itself: The antigen is not known.

TCRdb's table, derived via immunoSEQ multiplex PCR, lists solely in-frame clones and lacks some. This sample carries around 44,000 clones, around 85% of them seen once, and the ten largest clones take around 6.7%. Time point noted: week 35, safety follow-up. Doses consisted of 300 ug of mutant IDH1 20-mer peptide each, paired with topical imiquimod. CDR3 length equals 15 residues. The V gene end was trimmed by 4 bases and the J gene end by 5 bases; junction bases not matched to a gene: 3. CDR1 is SGHNT and CDR2 is YYREEE in the germline V gene (reference sequence). Material: PBMCs, obtained from a glioma patient whose treatment included an IDH1 peptide vaccine. This TCR was recovered from a man aged 40-55 years with glioma. The chain combines TRBV5-4 with TRBJ2-1; 13 nucleotides align to TRBD2. This CDR3 is CASSQLAGGNNEQFF. As DNA, the CDR3 is TGTGCCAGCAGCCAACTAGCGGGGGGGAACAATGAGCAGTTCTTC.